This T cell receptor beta chain was captured by sequencing in a study of control samples from healthy donors and cancer patients. Here immunoSEQ multiplex PCR was the method, and the copy in TCRdb shows in-frame clones only, minus some. The sample shows some 120,000 clones, around 89% of them seen only once. V lost 1 base to trimming and J lost 4 bases, with 11 bases between them. The CDR3 runs 15 residues. CDR1 is LGHNA, CDR2 YNFKEQ, per germline. This TCR derives from a woman aged 70 to 79 in good health. The chain carries TRBV4-2 and TRBJ1-3; D unclear. Sequences were obtained from blood. The CDR3: CASSQGQDGGNTIYF. DNA of the CDR3: TGTGCCAGCAGCCAAGGGCAGGACGGCGGAAACACCATATATTTT.